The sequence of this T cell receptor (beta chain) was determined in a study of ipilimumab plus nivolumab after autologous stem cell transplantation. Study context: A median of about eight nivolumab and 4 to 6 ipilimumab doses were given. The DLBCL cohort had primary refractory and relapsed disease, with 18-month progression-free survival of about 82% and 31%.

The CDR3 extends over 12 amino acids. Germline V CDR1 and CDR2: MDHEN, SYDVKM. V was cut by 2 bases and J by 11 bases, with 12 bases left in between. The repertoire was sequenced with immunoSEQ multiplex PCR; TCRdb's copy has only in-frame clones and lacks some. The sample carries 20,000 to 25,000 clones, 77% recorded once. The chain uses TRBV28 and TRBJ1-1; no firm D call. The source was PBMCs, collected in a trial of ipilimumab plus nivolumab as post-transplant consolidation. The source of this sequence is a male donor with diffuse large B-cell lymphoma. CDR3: CASSLPGPRAFF. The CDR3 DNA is TGTGCCAGCAGTTTACCAGGCCCCCGGGCTTTCTTT.